One sample yielded the 19 T cell receptor beta chains listed below, sequenced in a study of T cell responses to AZD1222 COVID-19 vaccine. Sequencing was performed with immunoSEQ multiplex PCR; in TCRdb, only in-frame clones are kept and a portion is missing. The table records 95,000 to 130,000 clones, roughly 87% of them present only once. The sequenced sample was peripheral blood, obtained on day 0 of AZD1222 vaccination. The receptors here all came from an adult in good health.

The genes are TRBV27 and TRBJ1-2; D possibly corresponds to TRBD1 (6 bases). Germline V gives CDR1 MNHEY, CDR2 SMNVEV (reference sequence). The V end was cut by 5 bases, the J end by 3 bases, with 13 bases between. The CDR3 is made up of 14 amino acids. CDR3 amino acids: CASSGAGAHYGYTF. CDR3 nucleotide sequence: TGTGCCAGCAGTGGGGCGGGGGCTCACTATGGCTACACCTTC.

The genes are TRBV3-1 (or the pseudogene TRBV3-2) and TRBJ2-5; D is undetermined. Germline V gene data show CDR1 as LGHDT and CDR2 as YNNKEL (reference sequence). The CDR3 length is 13 residues. Between the trimmed V and J ends, which lost 4 bases and 1 base, there was a span of 7 bases. CDR3 DNA: TGTGCCAGCAGCCTTGTTGGCCAAGAGACCCAGTACTTC. Its protein product is CASSLVGQETQYF.

This clone appeared a single time. This chain joins TRBV5-1 and TRBJ2-2, with a tentative D call TRBD2 (5 bases). V was clipped by 4 bases and J by 2 bases, with 9 bases between them. Germline CDR1 and CDR2: SGHRS and YFSETQ. This CDR3 has 14 amino acids. The CDR3 coding sequence is TGCGCCAGCAGCCGACGGGGTAACACCGGGGAGCTGTTTTTT. Translated: CASSRRGNTGELFF.

The chain couples TRBV5-1 to TRBJ1-2, with D hard to call. The CDR3 sequence is 12 residues long. The V gene lost 7 bases and the J gene lost 0 bases, with 7 bases spanning the gap. Germline V gives CDR1 SGHRS, CDR2 YFSETQ. The DNA for the CDR3 is TGCGCCAGCGGGTCTTCTAACTATGGCTACACCTTC. It encodes CASGSSNYGYTF. The variable domain in full, completed from reference TRBV5-1 and TRBJ1-2, reads KAGVTQTPRYLIKTRGQQVTLSCSPISGHRSVSWYQQTPGQGLQFLFEYFSETQRNKGNFPGRFSGRQFSNSRSEMNVSTLELGDSALYLCASGSSNYGYTFGSGTRLTVV.

This chain joins TRBV19 and TRBJ2-1, with D unresolved. Trimming removed 2 bases from V and 0 bases from J, with 8 bases in between. Germline CDR1 and CDR2: LNHDA and SQIVND (reference sequence). The CDR3 loop spans 15 amino acids. The CDR3 protein is CASSIRENSYNEQFF. The DNA for the CDR3 is TGTGCCAGTAGTATACGCGAAAACTCCTACAATGAGCAGTTCTTC. The full variable domain, in which reference TRBV19 and TRBJ2-1 provide the parts outside the CDR3, is DGGITQSPKYLFRKEGQNVTLSCEQNLNHDAMYWYRQDPGQGLRLIYYSQIVNDFQKGDIAEGYSVSREKKESFPLTVTSAQKNPTAFYLCASSIRENSYNEQFFGPGTRLTVL.

The chain couples TRBV6-1 to TRBJ1-6; possibly TRBD1 for D (5 bases). In germline, CDR1 is MNHNS, CDR2 SASEGT. The CDR3 has 14 residues. Trimming took off 2 bases at V and 10 bases at J, with 12 bases between the two ends. The CDR3: CASSERGESSPLHF. The CDR3 DNA is TGTGCCAGCAGTGAAAGAGGGGAGAGCTCACCCCTCCACTTT.

A few counts support this clone. The same CDR3 is also encoded by other DNA sequences in this sample. The V call is TRBV6-4, the J call TRBJ2-3; 12 bases align to TRBD2. V shed 4 bases, J shed 1 base, and the junction held 0 bases outside the gene matches. The CDR3 loop spans 15 amino acids. CDR1 is MRHNA and CDR2 is SNTAGT in the germline V gene. DNA for the CDR3: TGTGCCAGCAGTGGGACTAGCGGGGGCACAGATACGCAGTATTTT. It is translated as CASSGTSGGTDTQYF.

The genes are TRBV2 and TRBJ2-7, with D unresolved. There are 12 residues in the CDR3. Looked up from germline, CDR1 is SNHLY and CDR2 is FYNNEI. The V and J ends lost 1 base and 4 bases respectively, with 5 bases between them. CDR3 DNA: TGTGCCAGCAGTGAAGAGATTTACGAGCAGTACTTC. Translating gives CASSEEIYEQYF. Drawing the rest from reference TRBV2 and TRBJ2-7, the complete variable domain is EPEVTQTPSHQVTQMGQEVILRCVPISNHLYFYWYRQILGQKVEFLVSFYNNEISEKSEIFDDQFSVERPDGSNFTLKIRSTKLEDSAMYFCASSEEIYEQYFGPGTRLTVT.

V is TRBV9 and J is TRBJ1-5; 7 bases line up with TRBD1. J gave up 6 bases and V 4 bases, and 7 bases lay outside the gene matches. The CDR3 has 14 residues. Per the germline V gene, CDR1 is SGDLS and CDR2 is YYNGEE. The CDR3 loop is CASSQGPGGQPQHF. DNA of the CDR3: TGTGCCAGCAGCCAGGGGCCAGGGGGTCAGCCCCAGCATTTT.

This sequence joins TRBV27 and TRBJ1-2; D perhaps matches TRBD1 (5 bases). The germline CDR1 and CDR2 sequences are MNHEY and SMNVEV (reference sequence). This CDR3 region has 13 residues. V was pared by 8 bases and J by 7 bases, with 17 bases between. CDR3 residues: CASANADITGYTF. CDR3 DNA sequence: TGTGCCAGCGCAAATGCGGACATAACTGGCTACACCTTC.

This chain connects TRBV30 to TRBJ2-3; D is possibly TRBD2 (5 bases). Germline V lookup: CDR1 GTSNPN, CDR2 SVGIG (reference sequence). The CDR3 loop spans 15 amino acids. Trimming took 2 bases from V and 2 from J, leaving 14 bases between them. The CDR3: CAWSPLVGVTDTQYF. The CDR3 DNA follows: TGTGCCTGGAGTCCCCTCGTGGGAGTCACAGATACGCAGTATTTT.

This rearrangement joins TRBV5-1 to TRBJ2-1; TRBD2 matches at 8 bases. The CDR3 is 14 amino acids. Germline loops: CDR1 SGHRS, CDR2 YFSETQ. V lost 6 bases, J lost 6 bases, and 8 bases stayed unmatched. The CDR3 DNA follows: TGCGCCAGCACGAGCGGGGGAGGAGGCAATGAGCAGTTCTTC. Translation: CASTSGGGGNEQFF.

The gene calls are TRBV15 and TRBJ1-1, with a tentative D call TRBD1 (6 bases). This CDR3 region has 16 residues. Germline V lookup: CDR1 LNHNV, CDR2 YYDKDF (reference sequence). Trimming cost V 1 base and J 1 base, with 13 bases left between them. CDR3: CATSRGYGQQNTEAFF. The CDR3 DNA follows: TGTGCCACCAGCAGAGGCTATGGACAGCAGAACACTGAAGCTTTCTTT. The whole variable domain, remainder taken from reference TRBV15 and TRBJ1-1, is DAMVIQNPRYQVTQFGKPVTLSCSQTLNHNVMYWYQQKSSQAPKLLFHYYDKDFNNEADTPDNFQSRRPNTSFCFLDIRSPGLGDTAMYLCATSRGYGQQNTEAFFGQGTRLTVV.

The CDR3 nucleotides read TGTGCCAGCAGCGTAGGGGCTAGCGGCTACACCGGGGAGCTGTTTTTT. It yields the protein CASSVGASGYTGELFF. The V and J genes are TRBV3-1 (or the pseudogene TRBV3-2) and TRBJ2-2; 7 nucleotides agree with TRBD2. V lost 5 bases, J lost 3 bases, and 9 bases stayed unmatched. The CDR3 extends over 16 amino acids. The V gene's germline CDR1 is LGHDT and CDR2 YNNKEL (reference sequence).

The rearrangement uses TRBV5-1 and TRBJ1-1; D is undetermined. The V and J ends lost 0 bases and 0 bases respectively, with 6 bases between them. The length of the CDR3 is 14 residues. CDR1 is SGHRS and CDR2 is YFSETQ in the germline V gene. CDR3 sequence (DNA): TGCGCCAGCAGCTTGGAACTAATGAACACTGAAGCTTTCTTT. Its protein product is CASSLELMNTEAFF.

The CDR3 DNA follows: TGTGCCAGTAGTGCAACGGCCGCTCCTAATGAAAAACTGTTTTTT. Amino acid sequence: CASSATAAPNEKLFF. The chain has TRBV19 and TRBJ1-4; unclear D gene. Germline V gene lookup returns CDR1 LNHDA and CDR2 SQIVND (reference sequence). Trimming removed 5 bases at V and 3 bases at J, with 13 bases between. The CDR3 is 15 residues long.

V usage is TRBV20-1 and J usage is TRBJ2-1, with 7 positions matching TRBD1. Germline-derived CDR1 and CDR2 are DFQATT and SNEGSKA (reference sequence). The ends lost 6 bases at V and 8 bases at J; junction bases unmatched: 4. This CDR3 contains 11 residues. The CDR3, as DNA: TGCAGTGCAGACAGGGCCGATGAGCAGTTCTTC. Its protein product is CSADRADEQFF.

V usage is TRBV5-1 and J usage is TRBJ2-5; unclear D gene. In germline, CDR1 is SGHRS, CDR2 YFSETQ. The CDR3 is 14 amino acids. Between the trimmed V and J ends, which lost 1 base and 1 base, there was a span of 8 bases. The CDR3 region has the DNA TGCGCCAGCAGCTTGAGCGATACCCAAGAGACCCAGTACTTC. It translates to CASSLSDTQETQYF.

The genes are TRBV12-3 or TRBV12-4 and TRBJ2-1; 7 bases align to TRBD2. The ends lost 6 bases at V and 8 bases at J; junction bases unmatched: 7. This CDR3 comprises 13 residues. The CDR3 nucleotides are TGTGCCAGCAGCCTCGGACTAGTGGATGAGCAGTTCTTC. It encodes CASSLGLVDEQFF.